This entry lists 9 T cell receptor beta chains sequenced from one sample in a study of CD8 T cells in Susac syndrome. RNA amounts of roughly 0.45 to 1 ug underwent reverse transcription with random hexamers. Via MiXCR, TCRdb re-called the immunoSEQ multiplex PCR reads, giving one row per CDR3 protein. Of 150,000 to 190,000 distinct CDR3 sequences in the sample, over 95% are singletons; the top ten hold 0.14% to 0.15%. The sample comprised CD8+ T cells from PBMCs. The receptors derive from a human donor with multiple sclerosis.

The V call is TRBV5-1, the J call TRBJ2-7; 8 bases match TRBD2. The CDR3 length is 13 residues. Per germline, CDR1 SGHRS and CDR2 YFSETQ. The ends lost 4 bases at V and 5 bases at J; junction bases unmatched: 5. The CDR3 is CASSPGLGDEQYV. The CDR3 DNA follows: TGCGCCAGCAGCCCGGGACTAGGAGACGAGCAGTACGTC.

The chain employs TRBV2 and TRBJ2-3, with D possibly matching TRBD2 (5 bases). V lost 5 bases to trimming and J lost 3 bases, with 15 bases between them. Germline loops: CDR1 SNHLY, CDR2 FYNNEI. The CDR3 covers 15 residues. The CDR3 protein is CASSSYRGRTDTQYF. The CDR3 coding sequence is TGTGCCAGCAGTTCGTACCGGGGAAGGACAGATACGCAGTATTTT.

The chain uses TRBV18 and TRBJ2-1; no clear D gene. The CDR3 is made up of 15 amino acids. Germline CDR1 reads KGHSH; CDR2 reads LQKENI. V was clipped by 3 bases and J by 2 bases, with 11 bases between them. The CDR3 nucleotides are TGTGCCAGCTCACCTAAGGATGGACCCTACAATGAGCAGTTCTTC. Translation gives CASSPKDGPYNEQFF.

This chain links TRBV20-1 with TRBJ2-1; 9 positions agree with TRBD1. The V gene's germline CDR1 is DFQATT and CDR2 SNEGSKA (reference sequence). The CDR3 totals 11 residues. Losses at the gene ends were 4 bases for V and 16 bases for J; bases not matched to a gene: 8. As DNA, the CDR3 is TGCAGTGCTACCGACGGGACAGGGACTTTCTTC. This gives the protein CSATDGTGTFF.

The rearrangement links TRBV27 to TRBJ2-1; possible D gene TRBD2, 5 bases. The CDR3 totals 15 residues. The germline CDR1 and CDR2 sequences are MNHEY and SMNVEV (reference sequence). Deletions cut 4 bases from V and 0 bases from J, with 10 bases between. DNA for the CDR3: TGTGCCAGCAGTTGGACTTTGAGCTCCTACAATGAGCAGTTCTTC. Its translation is CASSWTLSSYNEQFF.

The V gene is TRBV6-5, the J gene TRBJ1-5, with D hard to call. V was shortened by 6 bases and J by 0 bases, with 9 bases between the two germline ends. The CDR3 is 14 residues long. Germline CDR1 and CDR2: MNHEY and SVGAGI. CDR3 loop: CASRPTISNQPQHF. DNA for the CDR3: TGTGCCAGCAGACCGACAATTAGCAATCAGCCCCAGCATTTT.

This chain's CDR3 is CASSQSTSRYEQYV. The CDR3 DNA reads TGTGCCAGCAGCCAAAGCACATCACGGTACGAGCAGTACGTC. The chain is built from TRBV3-1 and TRBJ2-7; no clear D. V was shortened by 2 bases and J by 4 bases, with 12 bases between the two germline ends. The CDR3 runs to 14 residues. The germline V gene encodes CDR1 LGHDT and CDR2 YNNKEL (reference sequence).

The V call is TRBV27, the J call TRBJ2-3; TRBD1 agrees at 8 bases. CDR3 length: 14 amino acids. J was trimmed by 6 bases and V by 3 bases; bases with no gene match: 5. Germline CDR1 is MNHEY and CDR2 is SMNVEV (reference sequence). CDR3 in amino acids: CASSFPDREDTQYF. The DNA of the CDR3 is TGTGCCAGCAGTTTCCCGGACAGGGAGGATACGCAGTATTTT.

The CDR3 sequence is CAWSVWTGDHEQYF. CDR3 DNA: TGTGCCTGGAGTGTGTGGACAGGGGACCACGAGCAGTACTTC. The rearrangement links TRBV30 to TRBJ2-7; 9 bases map to TRBD1. The V segment lost 0 bases and the J segment 5 bases; nucleotides outside the gene matches: 5. The CDR3 is made up of 14 amino acids. CDR1 is GTSNPN and CDR2 is SVGIG in the germline V gene (reference sequence).